The 5 T cell receptor beta chains below all came from one sample that was sequenced in a study of blood T cell repertoires in COVID-19. Here immunoSEQ multiplex PCR was the method, and the copy in TCRdb shows in-frame clones only, minus some. The sample lists about half a million clones; 89% were seen once. Sequencing input: peripheral blood. These receptors were obtained from a man between 18 and 35 years old with COVID-19, enrolled during active disease.

This chain uses TRBV18 with TRBJ1-1; 7 bases line up with TRBD1. Germline lookup yields CDR1 KGHSH and CDR2 LQKENI. The J segment lost 11 bases and the V segment lost 0 bases, leaving 3 bases of the junction unmatched. This CDR3 spans 12 amino acids. The CDR3 nucleotides read TGTGCCAGCTCACCACCCGGACAGGACGCTTTCTTT. Its translation: CASSPPGQDAFF.

The gene calls are TRBV15 and TRBJ2-1, with 7 nucleotides matching TRBD2. The CDR3 has 14 residues. The V gene end was trimmed by 4 bases and the J gene end by 7 bases; junction bases not matched to a gene: 7. The germline V gene has CDR1 LNHNV and CDR2 YYDKDF (reference sequence). As DNA, the CDR3 is TGTGCCACCAGCATGAGGGAGGGAAGGAATGAGCAGTTCTTC. As protein: CATSMREGRNEQFF.

The CDR3 sequence is CASSPWGQDYGYTF. The CDR3 DNA reads TGTGCCAGCAGCCCGTGGGGGCAGGACTATGGCTACACCTTC. This chain uses TRBV7-9 with TRBJ1-2; a possible D gene is TRBD1 (6 bases). Looked up from germline, CDR1 is SEHNR and CDR2 is FQNEAQ (reference sequence). Trimming took 5 bases from V and 3 from J, leaving 13 bases between them. This CDR3 region has 14 residues.

This sequence joins TRBV7-9 and TRBJ2-1; D may be TRBD2 (5 bases). This CDR3 is 13 amino acids long. Germline CDR1 and CDR2: SEHNR and FQNEAQ (reference sequence). V lost 5 bases to trimming and J lost 8 bases, with 13 bases between them. The CDR3 is CASSPTLGHEQFF. DNA for the CDR3: TGTGCCAGCAGCCCGACACTAGGGCATGAGCAGTTCTTC. Supplemented by reference TRBV7-9 and TRBJ2-1, the full variable domain reads DTGVSQNPRHKITKRGQNVTFRCDPISEHNRLYWYRQTLGQGPEFLTYFQNEAQLEKSRLLSDRFSAERPKGSFSTLEIQRTEQGDSAMYLCASSPTLGHEQFFGPGTRLTVL.

The CDR3 reads CASRNGEVREQYF. As DNA, the CDR3 is TGTGCCAGCAGAAATGGGGAGGTTCGCGAGCAGTACTTC. The chain employs TRBV6-6 and TRBJ2-7; possibly TRBD2 for D (6 bases). Deletions cut 6 bases from V and 6 bases from J, with 15 bases between. CDR1 is MNHNY, CDR2 SVGAGI, per germline (reference sequence). The CDR3 totals 13 residues.